Listed below are T cell receptor beta chains from one sample, sequenced in a study of a mutant IDH1 vaccine in newly diagnosed glioma. The protocol was immunoSEQ multiplex PCR, while the TCRdb copy is restricted to in-frame clones and leaves out a portion. Of more than 40,000 clones listed, roughly 73% were seen once; the top ten hold around 2%. No antigen is known for these receptors. This specimen consisted of PBMCs, obtained from a glioma patient whose treatment included an IDH1 peptide vaccine. The source is a woman in her 40s with glioma. Both conserved end residues are part of each CDR3. The D gene is left open where the match is weak. A clone size is listed for some rows: how often the clone was seen (once, few, many), or a class if it is expanded.

V gene	J gene	D gene	clone size	CDR3 length	CDR3 protein	CDR3 DNA
TRBV7-2	TRBJ2-1	TRBD2	NA	14	CASSFPSGGHEQFF	TGTGCCAGCAGCTTTCCTAGCGGGGGCCATGAGCAGTTCTTC
TRBV5-1	TRBJ2-7	NA	NA	14	CATVEGRKAYEQYF	TGCGCCACCGTAGAAGGGAGGAAGGCCTACGAGCAGTACTTC
TRBV18	TRBJ2-7	TRBD2	NA	12	CASSRGEDEQYF	TGTGCCAGCTCCCGGGGGGAAGACGAGCAGTACTTC
TRBV7-2	TRBJ1-2	TRBD1	NA	12	CASSSATGRYTF	TGTGCCAGCAGCTCAGCGACAGGGCGCTACACCTTC
TRBV5-1	TRBJ1-1	NA	NA	14	CASTAREVNTEAFF	TGCGCCAGCACCGCACGGGAGGTGAACACTGAAGCTTTCTTT
TRBV5-4	TRBJ1-6	NA	NA	14	CASSLKSGESPLHF	TGTGCCAGCAGCTTGAAGAGTGGAGAATCACCCCTCCACTTT
TRBV30	TRBJ1-5	NA	NA	14	CAWSSGRTDQPQHF	TGTGCCTGGAGTAGCGGAAGGACGGATCAGCCCCAGCATTTT
TRBV7-2	TRBJ1-2	NA	NA	13	CASSLPGLEGYTF	TGTGCCAGCAGCTTACCGGGGCTGGAGGGCTACACCTTC
TRBV10-1	TRBJ1-6	NA	NA	13	CASSGGFNSPLHF	TGCGCCAGCAGTGGGGGCTTTAATTCACCCCTCCACTTT
TRBV27	TRBJ1-2	NA	NA	13	CASSRRGSYGYTF	TGTGCCAGCAGTAGGAGGGGATCCTATGGCTACACCTTC
TRBV30	TRBJ1-6	NA	NA	12	CAWTRENSPLHF	TGTGCCTGGACGAGGGAAAATTCACCCCTCCACTTT
TRBV6-5	TRBJ2-7	TRBD1	NA	14	CASVIGTGEGEQYF	TGTGCCAGCGTGATCGGGACAGGGGAAGGCGAGCAGTACTTC
TRBV5-6	TRBJ1-2	TRBD1	NA	14	CASSLGQFSSGYTF	TGTGCCAGCAGCCTGGGACAGTTTTCGTCCGGCTACACCTTC
TRBV7-8	TRBJ1-2	NA	NA	12	CASSLVPEGYTF	TGTGCCAGCAGCTTAGTACCGGAGGGATACACCTTC
TRBV10-3	TRBJ2-3	NA	NA	11	CAIRETDTQYF	TGTGCCATCAGAGAAACAGATACGCAGTATTTT
TRBV10-3	TRBJ1-3	TRBD1	NA	15	CAISPGGPLGNTIYF	TGTGCCATCAGCCCAGGGGGCCCCCTCGGAAACACCATATATTTT
TRBV7-9	TRBJ2-5	TRBD2	NA	16	CASSLGISGYEETQYF	TGTGCCAGCAGCTTAGGGATTAGCGGGTACGAAGAGACCCAGTACTTC
TRBV25-1	TRBJ2-7	NA	NA	11	CASSERSEQYF	TGTGCCAGCAGTGAAAGGTCCGAGCAGTACTTC
TRBV25-1	TRBJ1-1	NA	few	16	CASSEPGRGPNTEAFF	TGTGCCAGCAGTGAACCAGGGAGGGGCCCGAACACTGAAGCTTTCTTT
TRBV7-9	TRBJ2-1	NA	NA	15	CASSFRVGGINEQFF	TGTGCCAGCAGCTTTCGGGTCGGGGGTATCAATGAGCAGTTCTTC
TRBV7-8	TRBJ1-5	NA	few	15	CASSSTGRLQEPQHF	TGTGCCAGCAGCTCCACCGGACGGCTCCAGGAACCCCAGCATTTT
TRBV21-1	TRBJ1-6	NA	few	14	CASSANHYNSPLHF	TGTGCCAGCAGCGCGAACCACTATAATTCACCCCTCCACTTT
TRBV19	TRBJ1-5	NA	NA	17	CASSIAPSTVPNQPQHF	TGTGCCAGTAGTATAGCGCCCTCGACAGTTCCCAATCAGCCCCAGCATTTT
TRBV18	TRBJ2-7	NA	NA	14	CASSPASGHYEQYF	TGTGCCAGCTCACCCGCCAGCGGCCACTACGAGCAGTACTTC
TRBV4-1	TRBJ1-2	NA	once	15	CASSQDPTGLYGYTF	TGCGCCAGCAGCCAAGATCCGACAGGTCTCTATGGCTACACCTTC
TRBV5-8	TRBJ1-1	NA	NA	13	CASSLFGGTEAFF	TGTGCCAGCAGCCTGTTCGGGGGCACTGAAGCTTTCTTT
TRBV9	TRBJ2-3	TRBD2	NA	16	CASSGPSAGFTDTQYF	TGTGCCAGCAGCGGACCTTCAGCGGGGTTCACAGATACGCAGTATTTT
TRBV5-1	TRBJ1-1	NA	NA	14	CASSLRGLNTEAFF	TGCGCCAGCAGCTTACGGGGGTTGAACACTGAAGCTTTCTTT
TRBV30	TRBJ1-1	NA	NA	13	CAWSVRGRAEAFF	TGTGCCTGGAGTGTGAGGGGAAGGGCTGAAGCTTTCTTT
TRBV10-3	TRBJ1-2	NA	few	12	CAISESSYGYTF	TGTGCCATCAGTGAGTCTAGCTATGGCTACACCTTC
TRBV11-2	TRBJ1-6	NA	once	15	CASSFRSSYNSPLHF	TGTGCCAGCAGCTTTCGGAGCTCCTATAATTCACCCCTCCACTTT
TRBV29-1	TRBJ2-3	TRBD2	NA	15	CSVEDGLAVADTQYF	TGCAGCGTTGAAGATGGACTAGCGGTGGCAGATACGCAGTATTTT
TRBV27	TRBJ1-2	NA	NA	13	CASSLSANYGYTF	TGTGCCAGCAGTTTGAGTGCTAACTATGGCTACACCTTC
TRBV6-1	TRBJ2-1	TRBD2	NA	15	CASSSSGGAYNEQFF	TGTGCCAGCAGTAGTAGCGGGGGGGCCTACAATGAGCAGTTCTTC
TRBV6-1	TRBJ1-3	NA	NA	13	CASRQSSGNTIYF	TGTGCCAGCAGGCAGAGCTCTGGAAACACCATATATTTT
TRBV5-8	TRBJ2-5	NA	NA	16	CASSRHARGASETQYF	TGTGCCAGCAGCCGCCATGCCCGGGGAGCTAGCGAGACCCAGTACTTC
TRBV27	TRBJ2-7	NA	NA	12	CASPPSGYEQYF	TGTGCCAGCCCCCCCTCGGGCTACGAGCAGTACTTC
TRBV13	TRBJ1-1	NA	NA	15	CASRGSSSSNTEAFF	TGTGCCAGCAGGGGCTCATCATCCTCGAACACTGAAGCTTTCTTT
TRBV5-1	TRBJ2-5	TRBD1	NA	14	CASSFDRVGETQYF	TGCGCCAGCAGCTTTGACAGGGTTGGAGAGACCCAGTACTTC
TRBV7-8	TRBJ2-1	NA	once	12	CASSLGRNEQFF	TGTGCCAGCAGCTTAGGGAGGAATGAGCAGTTCTTC
TRBV2	TRBJ2-7	TRBD1	NA	15	CASSETIGTGVEQYF	TGTGCCAGCAGTGAAACGATAGGGACAGGGGTCGAGCAGTACTTC